These 5 T cell receptor beta chains share one sample of origin, sequenced in a study of T cell responses to AZD1222 COVID-19 vaccine. This table comes from immunoSEQ multiplex PCR, and its TCRdb copy is limited to in-frame clones, with some not included. The sample contains about 42,000 clones, approximately 83% of which appear only once. The sample consisted of peripheral blood, taken 28 days after the second AZD1222 dose. The receptors stem from an adult who received the AZD1222 COVID-19 vaccine.

V is TRBV5-1 and J is TRBJ1-6; D ambiguous. The CDR3 is made up of 13 amino acids. Germline values: CDR1 SGHRS, CDR2 YFSETQ. Trimming took 0 bases from V and 9 from J, leaving 7 bases between them. As DNA, the CDR3 is TGCGCCAGCAGCTTGGAGGCAGGTTCACCCCTCCACTTT. Protein sequence: CASSLEAGSPLHF.

The V gene is TRBV7-3, the J gene TRBJ2-1, with unresolved D. The V gene lost 2 bases and the J gene lost 7 bases, with 9 bases spanning the gap. The CDR3 has 13 amino acids. CDR1 and CDR2 from the germline V gene are SGHTA and FQGTGA. For the CDR3, the DNA is TGTGCCAGCAGCTTATTTGCCCGGAATGAGCAGTTCTTC. Protein product: CASSLFARNEQFF.

The V call is TRBV5-1, the J call TRBJ2-7; TRBD1 matches at 7 bases. Germline V lookup: CDR1 SGHRS, CDR2 YFSETQ. V was clipped by 4 bases and J by 4 bases; unmatched bases: 14. This CDR3 has 16 residues. The CDR3 spells CASSAGTANPLYEQYF. CDR3 DNA: TGCGCCAGCAGCGCTGGGACAGCAAACCCACTATACGAGCAGTACTTC.

The chain employs TRBV7-9 and TRBJ2-6; D may be TRBD1 or TRBD2 (5 bases each). From germline, CDR1 is SEHNR and CDR2 FQNEAQ (reference sequence). The CDR3 loop spans 13 amino acids. Between the trimmed V and J ends, which lost 8 bases and 1 base, there was a span of 6 bases. CDR3 protein: CASGGSGANVLTF. CDR3 in DNA: TGTGCCAGCGGGGGTTCTGGGGCCAACGTCCTGACTTTC. The full variable domain, in which reference TRBV7-9 and TRBJ2-6 provide the parts outside the CDR3, is DTGVSQNPRHKITKRGQNVTFRCDPISEHNRLYWYRQTLGQGPEFLTYFQNEAQLEKSRLLSDRFSAERPKGSFSTLEIQRTEQGDSAMYLCASGGSGANVLTFGAGSRLTVL.

The chain couples TRBV6-5 to TRBJ2-1; TRBD2 matches 12 bases. V gave up 6 bases and J gave up 12 bases; unmatched junction bases: 9. From germline, CDR1 is MNHEY and CDR2 SVGAGI. CDR3 length: 14 residues. CDR3: CASSPGLAGIGQFF. CDR3 nucleotide sequence: TGTGCCAGCAGCCCCGGACTAGCGGGGATCGGGCAGTTCTTC.